This T cell receptor beta chain was retrieved from a study of PD-L1 blockade in urothelial cancer. About the research overall: From about 2014, patients received atezolizumab, given as 1,200 mg intravenously every 3 weeks. Among blood samples, the median T cell count was 130,000 to 150,000.

General study points: Durable-benefit patients had greater expansion of tumor-associated blood clones at 3 weeks.

Locally advanced or metastatic urothelial carcinoma was diagnosed in the patients. Germline trimming cut 4 bases from V and 8 bases from J; bases unmatched to any gene: 9. The CDR3 runs to 15 residues. The germline V gene has CDR1 SGHRS and CDR2 YFSETQ. Sequenced by immunoSEQ multiplex PCR; TCRdb stores in-frame clones only, minus some. The sample comprises about 21,000 clones, roughly 89% of which are singletons, and 15% to 20% rests with the top ten. A remark on this clone: Its target is not known.

The source material was PBMCs, sampled around atezolizumab (anti-PD-L1) treatment. The chain is built from TRBV5-1 and TRBJ1-2; 12 bases line up with TRBD1. The clonotype originates from a woman aged 60-75 years with urothelial cancer. The CDR3 DNA reads as TGCGCCAGCAGCCCCGGGACAGGGGGCGCGGGGGGCTACACCTTC. As protein: CASSPGTGGAGGYTF.